Below are 24 T cell receptor beta chains sequenced from a single sample in a study of T cells in Graves' hyperthyroidism and ophthalmopathy. TCR beta CDR3 sequences were amplified from RNA transcripts. First-round RT-PCR of the TCR CDR3 relied on the HTBI primer set. MiXCR, applied by TCRdb to the multiplex PCR reads, yields one record per CDR3 protein. The data show fewer than 350,000 distinct CDR3 sequences, around 13% seen once. The sample consisted of blood. The receptors were sampled from a woman between 35 and 50 years old with Graves' hyperthyroidism.

This clonotype has a single count. The CDR3 loop reads CASGISGRRETQYF. CDR3 in DNA: TGTGCCAGCGGGATTAGCGGGAGGCGGGAGACCCAGTACTTC. The genes are TRBV28 and TRBJ2-5; 10 bases align to TRBD2. The CDR3 is 14 amino acids. V trimming: 8 bases; J trimming: 5 bases; junction bases outside the gene matches: 8. Germline loops: CDR1 MDHEN, CDR2 SYDVKM. The full variable domain, rest sourced from reference TRBV28 and TRBJ2-5, is DVKVTQSSRYLVKRTGEKVFLECVQDMDHENMFWYRQDPGLGLRLIYFSYDVKMKEKGDIPEGYSVSREKKERFSLILESASTNQTSMYLCASGISGRRETQYFGPGTRLLVL.

There are many counts of this clonotype. The chain combines TRBV11-2 with TRBJ2-2; D is undetermined. The length of the CDR3 is 14 residues. Per the germline V gene, CDR1 is SGHAT and CDR2 is FQNNGV. V lost 2 bases to trimming and J lost 1 base, with 5 bases between them. The CDR3 protein is CASSLRENTGELFF. Written as DNA, the CDR3 is TGTGCCAGCAGCTTAAGGGAGAACACCGGGGAGCTGTTTTTT.

The chain links TRBV20-1 to TRBJ2-2; D unclear. In germline, CDR1 is DFQATT, CDR2 SNEGSKA (reference sequence). Deletions cut 0 bases from V and 8 bases from J, with 13 bases between. The CDR3 has 14 residues. This CDR3 reads CSARDPRVRGELFF. The CDR3 nucleotides read TGCAGTGCTAGAGATCCTCGAGTAAGGGGGGAGCTGTTTTTT.

This clonotype was counted many times. The chain has TRBV20-1 and TRBJ1-6; 9 bases line up with TRBD1. This CDR3 has 16 amino acids. V lost 1 base, J lost 8 bases, and 9 bases stayed unmatched. The germline gives CDR1 DFQATT, CDR2 SNEGSKA (reference sequence). CDR3 sequence reads: CSARGLDRGDDSPLHF. The CDR3 bases are TGCAGTGCTAGAGGTTTGGACAGGGGTGATGATTCACCCCTCCACTTT.

This clonotype was observed at least ten times. The chain is built from TRBV7-6 and TRBJ1-5; the D is unclear. Germline CDR1 SGHVS, CDR2 FNYEAQ. CDR3 length equals 14 residues. V lost 5 bases and J 4 bases, leaving 12 bases between the germline ends. The CDR3 protein is CASSPGRTNQPQHF. CDR3 in DNA: TGTGCCAGCAGCCCTGGGCGTACTAATCAGCCCCAGCATTTT.

Many counts were recorded for this clonotype. This CDR3 reads CASRGLAGGGRNEQFF. CDR3 bases: TGTGCCAGCAGGGGACTAGCGGGAGGGGGTAGGAATGAGCAGTTCTTC. The genes are TRBV28 and TRBJ2-1, with 16 nucleotides matching TRBD2. Germline loops: CDR1 MDHEN, CDR2 SYDVKM. The CDR3 sequence is 16 residues long. Trimming at V came to 6 bases and at J to 7 bases, leaving 6 bases not matched to a gene.

In its sample, this clonotype was seen a few times. V and J are TRBV18 and TRBJ1-2, with D unclear. The CDR3 is 14 residues long. CDR1 is KGHSH, CDR2 LQKENI, per germline. V was clipped by 3 bases and J by 7 bases, with 15 bases between them. The chain's CDR3 is CASSPSQVYSGYTF. CDR3 sequence (DNA): TGTGCCAGCTCACCCTCCCAGGTTTATTCTGGCTACACCTTC. Based on the CDR3 plus reference TRBV18 and TRBJ1-2, the full variable domain is NAGVMQNPRHLVRRRGQEARLRCSPMKGHSHVYWYRQLPEEGLKFMVYLQKENIIDESGMPKERFSAEFPKEGPSILRIQQVVRGDSAAYFCASSPSQVYSGYTFGSGTRLTVV.

This clonotype showed up many times. The chain is built from TRBV2 and TRBJ1-3, with D perhaps matching TRBD1 (6 bases). Germline assignment: CDR1 SNHLY and CDR2 FYNNEI. The CDR3 runs to 14 residues. Trimming left V 6 bases short and J 2 bases short, with 11 bases between. The DNA for the CDR3 is TGTGCCAGCAGCGTGACAGGCGCTGGAAACACCATATATTTT. It encodes CASSVTGAGNTIYF.

This clonotype showed up just once. This sequence may be a read error, since a much larger clone differs from it by one base. The conserved closing phenylalanine or tryptophan is absent in this CDR3, likely reflecting a read error. CDR3 region: CASSLGQANYGYTS. CDR3 coding DNA: TGTGCCAGCAGTTTAGGGCAGGCTAACTATGGCTACACCTCC. The rearrangement uses TRBV12-3 or TRBV12-4 and TRBJ1-2, with no clear D. V shed 1 base and J shed 0 bases, with 6 bases lying between them. This CDR3 is built from 14 residues.

Comments on this clonotype: This is likely a read error, given that the CDR3 carries no conserved phenylalanine or tryptophan at its end. The chain links TRBV29-1 to TRBJ1-2, with D hard to call. Trimming pared 4 bases from V and 5 bases from J, leaving 5 bases between. Germline CDR1 reads SQVTM; CDR2 reads ANQGSEA. This CDR3 has 10 residues. CDR3 bases: TGCAGCGTTGCTTATTATGGCTACACCCTC. This codes for CSVAYYGYTL.

This clonotype was counted many times. The chain is built from TRBV3-1 and TRBJ1-2; D perhaps matches TRBD1 (6 bases). The CDR3 sequence is 12 residues long. Germline values: CDR1 LGHDT, CDR2 YNNKEL (reference sequence). Trimming stripped 4 bases from V and 8 bases from J, with 11 bases between. The CDR3 DNA is TGTGCCAGCAGCCCGCAGGGGTCGGGCTACACCTTC. Its translation is CASSPQGSGYTF.

The V gene is TRBV20-1, the J gene TRBJ2-7, with D tentatively TRBD1 (6 bases). There are 13 residues in the CDR3. Germline CDR1 and CDR2: DFQATT and SNEGSKA (reference sequence). Between the trimmed V and J ends, which lost 5 bases and 0 bases, there was a span of 11 bases. This chain's CDR3 is CSAPQGSSYEQYF. CDR3 bases: TGCAGTGCTCCTCAGGGGAGCTCCTACGAGCAGTACTTC.

Many counts were recorded for this clonotype. The rearrangement uses TRBV5-1 and TRBJ2-7; TRBD1 matches at 7 bases. Germline assignment: CDR1 SGHRS and CDR2 YFSETQ. Trimming at V came to 0 bases and at J to 0 bases, leaving 3 bases not matched to a gene. This CDR3 comprises 15 residues. CDR3 residues: CASSLEGQSSYEQYF. The CDR3 nucleotides are TGCGCCAGCAGCTTGGAGGGACAGAGCTCCTACGAGCAGTACTTC.

This clonotype was counted at least ten times. The gene calls are TRBV7-2 and TRBJ2-3; D not resolved. With 1 base removed from V and 1 base from J, the gap between germline ends came to 6 bases. CDR1 and CDR2 from the germline V gene are SGHTA and FQGNSA. The CDR3 extends over 14 amino acids. The CDR3 DNA reads TGTGCCAGCAGCTTAGTCGCGGGCACAGATACGCAGTATTTT. Residues: CASSLVAGTDTQYF.

This rearrangement joins TRBV20-1 to TRBJ1-4; D call uncertain. The V end was cut by 5 bases, the J end by 2 bases, with 12 bases between. This CDR3 has 14 amino acids. CDR1 and CDR2 from the germline V gene are DFQATT and SNEGSKA (reference sequence). This CDR3 reads CSAGPGGTNEKLFF. The CDR3 coding sequence is TGCAGTGCTGGACCGGGCGGTACTAATGAAAAACTGTTTTTT.

V usage is TRBV7-9 and J usage is TRBJ1-3; D uncertain. The CDR3 is 16 amino acids. V was pared by 0 bases and J by 0 bases, with 9 bases between. Germline assignment: CDR1 SEHNR and CDR2 FQNEAQ (reference sequence). Here the CDR3 reads CASSLAQGNSGNTIYF. DNA for the CDR3: TGTGCCAGCAGCTTAGCGCAAGGGAACTCTGGAAACACCATATATTTT.

This clonotype was recorded at least ten times. The chain employs TRBV12-3 or TRBV12-4 and TRBJ2-7, with 12 bases identical to TRBD2. J lost 0 bases, V lost 3 bases, and 9 bases had no gene match. The CDR3 loop spans 18 amino acids. The CDR3 DNA follows: TGTGCCAGCAGTTTTGGAGGACTAGCGGGGACATTCTCCTACGAGCAGTACTTC. This encodes CASSFGGLAGTFSYEQYF.

This clonotype was seen at least ten times. The chain combines TRBV7-2 with TRBJ2-1; 10 bases are a match to TRBD2. Per germline, CDR1 SGHTA and CDR2 FQGNSA. The CDR3 extends over 15 amino acids. The V and J ends lost 5 bases and 3 bases, in that order; junction bases with no gene match: 4. The DNA of the CDR3 is TGTGCCAGCAGCAGGACTAGCGGAGACTACAATGAGCAGTTCTTC. It translates to CASSRTSGDYNEQFF. Together with reference TRBV7-2 and TRBJ2-1, the CDR3 gives the full variable domain: GAGVSQSPSNKVTEKGKDVELRCDPISGHTALYWYRQSLGQGLEFLIYFQGNSAPDKSGLPSDRFSAERTGGSVSTLTIQRTQQEDSAVYLCASSRTSGDYNEQFFGPGTRLTVL.

In this sample, this clonotype turned up a few times. J is TRBJ2-1 and V is TRBV10-3; 11 bases map to TRBD2. Per germline, CDR1 ENHRY and CDR2 SYGVKD. CDR3 size: 15 residues. V was pared by 3 bases and J by 2 bases, with 0 bases of the junction left unmatched. CDR3 residues: CAISDSGRAYNEQFF. The CDR3 DNA follows: TGTGCCATCAGTGATAGCGGGAGGGCCTACAATGAGCAGTTCTTC.

This clonotype was detected many times. The V call is TRBV28, the J call TRBJ2-7, with 9 bases aligning to TRBD1. The CDR3 sequence is 14 residues long. Trimming at V came to 3 bases and at J to 3 bases, leaving 3 bases not matched to a gene. The germline CDR1 and CDR2 sequences are MDHEN and SYDVKM. The DNA for the CDR3 is TGTGCCAGCAGTTTTGTGGGACAGGGCTACGAGCAGTACTTC. Its translation is CASSFVGQGYEQYF.

This clonotype was recorded at least ten times. V gene TRBV28 combines with J gene TRBJ2-5; maybe TRBD2 (6 bases). Looked up from germline, CDR1 is MDHEN and CDR2 is SYDVKM. This CDR3 has 14 amino acids. V shed 7 bases and J shed 5 bases, with 17 bases lying between them. CDR3 region: CASTQPAGRETQYF. As DNA, the CDR3 is TGTGCCAGCACCCAGCCCGCGGGGAGGGAGACCCAGTACTTC. Combining the CDR3 with reference TRBV28 and TRBJ2-5 gives the whole variable domain DVKVTQSSRYLVKRTGEKVFLECVQDMDHENMFWYRQDPGLGLRLIYFSYDVKMKEKGDIPEGYSVSREKKERFSLILESASTNQTSMYLCASTQPAGRETQYFGPGTRLLVL.

This clonotype showed up many times. The J gene is TRBJ2-5, the V gene TRBV3-1; D remains ambiguous. CDR3 size: 15 residues. Germline CDR1 LGHDT, CDR2 YNNKEL (reference sequence). Trimming pared 4 bases from V and 1 base from J, leaving 13 bases between. The chain's CDR3 is CASSPAIGPQETQYF. CDR3 DNA: TGTGCCAGCAGCCCCGCCATAGGGCCCCAAGAGACCCAGTACTTC.

The table lists this clonotype with many counts. CDR3 in amino acids: CASSYLGTYNEQFF. The CDR3 DNA reads TGTGCCAGCAGTTATTTGGGCACCTACAATGAGCAGTTCTTC. V gene TRBV6-1 combines with J gene TRBJ2-1; D unresolved. Germline CDR1 MNHNS, CDR2 SASEGT. Trimming stripped 5 bases from V and 2 bases from J, with 10 bases between. This CDR3 comprises 14 residues.

The table lists this clonotype with many counts. The chain employs TRBV10-2 and TRBJ1-5, with D unclear. Germline V gene lookup returns CDR1 WSHSY and CDR2 SAAADI. V was clipped by 2 bases and J by 2 bases, with 4 bases between them. This CDR3 has 13 residues. CDR3 in amino acids: CASSEQGNQPQHF. CDR3 DNA: TGCGCCAGCAGTGAGCAGGGCAATCAGCCCCAGCATTTT.